One TCR beta chain is described in this entry. Its antigen remains unidentified. This record comes from a study of CD8 T cells in Susac syndrome. Random hexamers were used to reverse transcribe 0.5 to 1 ug of RNA. The authors amplified TCR beta CDR3 across 54 Vbeta and 13 Jbeta using immunoSEQ multiplex PCR. From the immunoSEQ multiplex PCR reads, TCRdb called clonotypes with MiXCR, one entry per CDR3 protein. The repertoire includes roughly 120,000 distinct CDR3 sequences, approximately 94% of them detected once, and about 0.098% sits in the top ten. Sequencing of TCR beta was performed on blood CD8+ T cells and on blood CD4+ T cells. TEMRA cells were enriched by FACS, while CD8+ and CD4+ T cells were obtained through a negative isolation that was performed magnetically. General study points: The study's TCR sequencing and HLA analysis covered a relatively small number of individuals, and the study acknowledged this.

The origin of this receptor is a human donor in good health. Sequencing was done on a sample of CD4+ T cells from PBMCs.

CDR3 in amino acids: CASSNQGYGYTF. As DNA, the CDR3 is TGTGCCAGCTCAAATCAGGGCTATGGCTACACCTTC. V and J are TRBV18 and TRBJ1-2; D might be TRBD1 (5 bases). In germline, CDR1 is KGHSH, CDR2 LQKENI. Deletions cut 5 bases from V and 4 bases from J, with 8 bases between. The CDR3 has 12 residues.